This T cell receptor beta chain was identified during a study of T cell responses to AZD1222 COVID-19 vaccine. The repertoire was sequenced with immunoSEQ multiplex PCR; TCRdb's copy has only in-frame clones and lacks some. The table has 45,000 to 55,000 clones, about 86% seen once. Of note for this clone: What it binds is unknown.

Second-dose timings of about 4 or about 12 weeks were pooled. Germline loops: CDR1 SGHKS, CDR2 YYEKEE (reference sequence). The CDR3 is 14 residues long. Germline trimming cut 4 bases from V and 8 bases from J; bases unmatched to any gene: 10. Study-wide findings and caveats: At 160-218 and 743-854, vaccine-associated CD4 TCRs were dominant, and they spanned spike.

The V and J genes are TRBV5-5 and TRBJ1-2; 8 nucleotides align to TRBD1. The sample consisted of peripheral blood, taken 28 days after the second AZD1222 dose. This clonotype originated in an adult who received the AZD1222 COVID-19 vaccine. CDR3 nucleotide sequence: TGTGCCAGCAGCGTGGGACAGGAGGTCGGCGGCTACACCTTC. This gives the protein CASSVGQEVGGYTF.